This TCR beta chain was retrieved from a study of cytomegalovirus exposure and HLA in healthy donors. Study at large: HLA-typed donors contributed some 87 million unique TCRs, which were held in an early data release. Genotyping showed 81% of a few hundred donors falling in the Caucasian-associated ancestry cluster.

The V segment lost 2 bases and the J segment 6 bases; nucleotides outside the gene matches: 6. Germline loops: CDR1 SGHRS, CDR2 YFSETQ. The CDR3 runs to 16 residues. PCR was performed using 60 Vbeta and 13 Jbeta primers. Profiling relied on immunoSEQ multiplex PCR, and the TCRdb table lists in-frame clones only, not all of them. The table lists some 130,000 clones. The sequence came from a middle-aged woman in good health and CMV-seropositive. The genes are TRBV5-1 and TRBJ2-2; TRBD2 matches at 11 bases. Source material: PBMCs. CDR3 sequence (DNA): TGCGCCAGCAGCTTCTGGGGGACTAGCGGATCCGGGGAGCTGTTTTTT. This gives the protein CASSFWGTSGSGELFF.